These T cell receptor beta chains were read from a single sample in a study of blood T cell repertoires in COVID-19. Clones were read by immunoSEQ multiplex PCR, and TCRdb kept only the in-frame ones, dropping some. The repertoire holds roughly 200,000 clones, less than 85% seen once, with 13% in the top ten. The source material was peripheral blood. The receptors come from a man aged 45 to 65 who had recovered from COVID-19. The conserved cysteine and the conserved F or W are not part of the CDR3 here. The order of the fields is J gene, V gene, CDR3 protein.

j_gene: TRBJ1-2; v_gene: TRBV27; CDR3aa: ASSLSPRGQGAGGYT
j_gene: TRBJ2-7; v_gene: TRBV2; CDR3aa: ASSWDNYEQY
j_gene: TRBJ2-1; v_gene: TRBV7-3; CDR3aa: ASSLYGSYNEQF
j_gene: TRBJ2-2; v_gene: TRBV7-2; CDR3aa: ASSLLAGAGELF
j_gene: TRBJ2-7; v_gene: TRBV11-1; CDR3aa: ASSLDSSYEQY
j_gene: TRBJ2-7; v_gene: TRBV7-6; CDR3aa: ASSLYPSSGSMTYEQY
j_gene: TRBJ1-1; v_gene: TRBV5-4; CDR3aa: ASSPDRLNTEAF
j_gene: TRBJ1-5; v_gene: TRBV19; CDR3aa: ASSIGRNQPQH
j_gene: TRBJ1-1; v_gene: TRBV19; CDR3aa: ASRYGEQGAAF
j_gene: TRBJ1-2; v_gene: TRBV6-1; CDR3aa: ASSEVGRGGYT
j_gene: TRBJ2-7; v_gene: TRBV28; CDR3aa: ASRGQGIGEQY
j_gene: TRBJ2-1; v_gene: TRBV24-1; CDR3aa: ATSDPGLAGNNEQF
j_gene: TRBJ1-5; v_gene: TRBV19; CDR3aa: ASRRGGAGNQPQH
j_gene: TRBJ1-5; v_gene: TRBV7-2; CDR3aa: ASSSLGGLVQPQH
j_gene: TRBJ1-1; v_gene: TRBV18; CDR3aa: ASSLGTGRLNTEAF
j_gene: TRBJ2-7; v_gene: TRBV29-1; CDR3aa: SVEDGGYEQY
j_gene: TRBJ2-7; v_gene: TRBV13; CDR3aa: ASSPGQFREQY
j_gene: TRBJ2-2; v_gene: TRBV7-9; CDR3aa: ASTSGRGVPGELF
j_gene: TRBJ2-7; v_gene: TRBV18; CDR3aa: ASSSGVDSYEQY